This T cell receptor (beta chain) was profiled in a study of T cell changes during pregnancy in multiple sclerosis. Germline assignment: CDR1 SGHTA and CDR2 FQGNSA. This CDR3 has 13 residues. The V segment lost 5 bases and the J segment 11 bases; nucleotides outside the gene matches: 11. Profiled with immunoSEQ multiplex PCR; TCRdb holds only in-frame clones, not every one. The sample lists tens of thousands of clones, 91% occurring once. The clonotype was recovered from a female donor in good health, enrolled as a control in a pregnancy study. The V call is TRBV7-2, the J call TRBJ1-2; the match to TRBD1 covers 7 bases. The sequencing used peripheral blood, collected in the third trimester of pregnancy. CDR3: CASSPDRTVSYTF. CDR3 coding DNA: TGTGCCAGCAGCCCGGACAGGACAGTCTCGTACACCTTC.